Many counts were recorded for the clone carrying this TCR beta chain. Antigen unknown. TCRbeta library preparation incorporated unique molecular identifiers. MiXCR, applied by TCRdb to the PCR reads, yields one record per CDR3 protein. The sample holds around 130,000 distinct CDR3 sequences, around a tenth seen once. Germline assignment: CDR1 SGHKS and CDR2 YYEKEE (reference sequence). V lost 3 bases, J lost 7 bases, and 13 bases lay in between. The CDR3 totals 14 residues. The data are from a study of T-cell reconstitution after alpha-beta-depleted transplantation in children. Findings and caveats of the study: Elevated TCRbeta diversity at day 60 was traced, in some patients, to surviving recipient T cells and thymic progenitors. When one year had passed after transplant, most T-cell counts and diversity came from newly produced T cells. Several hundred rapidly expanded clones from non-depleted graft cells reportedly supplied alpha-beta T cells about two months post-transplant.

The material sequenced was PBMCs, mostly from graft donor cells, taken 180 days after TCRalphabeta/CD19-depleted stem cell transplant. This sequence originates from a girl less than two years old who had a stem cell transplant for combined immunodeficiency, so the T cells may come from the graft donor. The V gene is TRBV5-5, the J gene TRBJ1-4; unclear D gene. The CDR3 here is CASSSSDVGEKLFF. The CDR3 DNA sequence: TGTGCCAGCAGCTCTTCTGACGTGGGTGAAAAACTGTTTTTT.